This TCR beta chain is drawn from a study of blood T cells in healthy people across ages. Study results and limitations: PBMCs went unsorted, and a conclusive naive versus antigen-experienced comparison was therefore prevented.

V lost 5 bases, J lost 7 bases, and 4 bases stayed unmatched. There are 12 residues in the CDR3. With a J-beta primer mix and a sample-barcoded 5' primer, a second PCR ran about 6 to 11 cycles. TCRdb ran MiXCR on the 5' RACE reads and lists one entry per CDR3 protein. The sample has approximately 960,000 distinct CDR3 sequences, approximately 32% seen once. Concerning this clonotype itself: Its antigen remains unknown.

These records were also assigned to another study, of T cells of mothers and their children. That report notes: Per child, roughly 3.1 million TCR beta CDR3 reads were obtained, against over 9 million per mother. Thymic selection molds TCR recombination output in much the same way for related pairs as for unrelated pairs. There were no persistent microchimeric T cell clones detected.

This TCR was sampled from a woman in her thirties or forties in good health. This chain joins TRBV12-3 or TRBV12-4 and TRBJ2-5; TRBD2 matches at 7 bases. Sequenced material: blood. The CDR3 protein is CASSRTGGTQYF. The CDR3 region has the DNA TGTGCCAGCAGTCGGACGGGGGGGACCCAGTACTTC.